This is a list of T cell receptor beta chains from one sample in a study of CD8 T cells in Susac syndrome. TCRdb re-called the immunoSEQ multiplex PCR reads through MiXCR, storing one row per CDR3 protein. The sample lists about 84,000 distinct CDR3 sequences, approximately 92% occurring once. Sequencing was performed on CD8+ T cells from PBMCs. Receptors originate from a human donor in good health. Both conserved end residues are part of each CDR3. Each record gives: J gene, V gene, D gene, clone size, CDR3 protein, CDR3 DNA. D genes are given only for firm matches. Clone size, where shown, is once, few, many, or a class for clones that have expanded.

TRBJ2-1 TRBV29-1 - - CSVEPRYNEQFF TGCAGCGTTGAACCTAGGTACAATGAGCAGTTCTTC
TRBJ2-5 TRBV2 - - CASRETGSGETQYF TGTGCCAGCAGGGAAACAGGGTCGGGAGAGACCCAGTACTTC
TRBJ1-4 TRBV13 TRBD1 - CASSTNRDRSPTNEKLFF TGTGCCAGCAGCACTAACCGGGACAGGAGCCCAACTAATGAAAAACTGTTTTTT
TRBJ1-2 TRBV29-1 - - CSPPRGYGYTF TGCAGCCCGCCCCGCGGCTATGGCTACACCTTC
TRBJ1-1 TRBV7-6 TRBD1 - CASSPRAGGNVNTEAFF TGTGCCAGCAGCCCGAGGGCAGGGGGCAACGTGAACACTGAAGCTTTCTTT
TRBJ2-1 TRBV5-1 - - CASSLGINEQFF TGCGCCAGCAGCTTGGGCATCAATGAGCAGTTCTTC
TRBJ2-7 TRBV15 - - CATSVARSYEQYF TGTGCCACCAGCGTGGCAAGATCGTACGAGCAGTACTTC
TRBJ2-1 TRBV10-3 - - CAIKNRSSYNEQFF TGTGCCATCAAGAACAGGAGCTCCTACAATGAGCAGTTCTTC
TRBJ1-1 TRBV19 TRBD1 - CASSTSPTGGGTEAFF TGTGCCAGTAGTACCTCCCCTACAGGGGGGGGGACTGAAGCTTTCTTT
TRBJ2-3 TRBV7-8 TRBD2 - CASSLRLAGAHEVDTQYF TGTGCCAGCAGCTTAAGACTAGCGGGGGCCCACGAGGTTGATACGCAGTATTTT
TRBJ2-4 TRBV12-3/TRBV12-4 TRBD2 - CASSFGGDQNIQYF TGTGCCAGCAGTTTCGGGGGGGACCAAAACATTCAGTACTTC
TRBJ2-1 TRBV25-1 - - CASTEGNEQFF TGTGCCAGCACCGAGGGGAATGAGCAGTTCTTC
TRBJ2-5 TRBV30 - - CAWSDRDGETQYF TGTGCCTGGAGTGACAGGGACGGAGAGACCCAGTACTTC
TRBJ2-2 TRBV6-5 TRBD1 - CASSNLQGVPGELFF TGTGCCAGCAGCAATTTACAGGGGGTCCCCGGGGAGCTGTTTTTT
TRBJ1-2 TRBV29-1 - - CSVSRADGYTF TGCAGCGTTAGCAGGGCGGATGGCTACACCTTC
TRBJ1-1 TRBV29-1 - - CSVLRDGRMNTEAFF TGCAGCGTACTAAGGGACGGCCGAATGAACACTGAAGCTTTCTTT
TRBJ1-1 TRBV7-8 - - CASSDTVGNTEAFF TGTGCCAGCAGCGATACAGTCGGGAACACTGAAGCTTTCTTT
TRBJ1-6 TRBV4-2 TRBD1 - CASSQEGTGGGHWSPLHF TGTGCCAGCAGCCAAGAAGGGACAGGGGGGGGGCATTGGTCACCCCTCCACTTT
TRBJ1-2 TRBV15 - - CATSRNRDYTF TGTGCCACCAGCAGGAACAGGGATTACACCTTC
TRBJ1-5 TRBV9 - - CASSDGQLPNQPQHF TGTGCCAGCAGCGACGGACAGCTTCCCAATCAGCCCCAGCATTTT
TRBJ2-2 TRBV15 - - CATSGGTENTGELFF TGTGCCACCAGCGGCGGGACAGAGAACACCGGGGAGCTGTTTTTT
TRBJ1-2 TRBV29-1 - - CSVDGQVNYGYTF TGCAGCGTTGATGGGCAGGTCAACTATGGCTACACCTTC
TRBJ2-5 TRBV19 TRBD2 - CASSPPGGEVETQYF TGTGCCAGTAGTCCCCCCGGGGGGGAAGTCGAGACCCAGTACTTC
TRBJ1-1 TRBV6-1 - - CASSDGEGYRMNTEAFF TGTGCCAGCAGTGATGGAGAGGGCTACCGGATGAACACTGAAGCTTTCTTT
TRBJ1-1 TRBV6-5 - - CASIKGTEAFF TGTGCCAGCATAAAGGGTACTGAAGCTTTCTTT
TRBJ2-1 TRBV25-1 - - CASTIGGYNEQFF TGTGCCAGCACCATAGGGGGGTATAATGAGCAGTTCTTC
TRBJ2-1 TRBV5-1 - once CASSLGGATYNEQFF TGCGCCAGCAGCTTGGGGGGGGCCACCTACAATGAGCAGTTCTTC
TRBJ2-1 TRBV7-9 - - CASSAPVGGNEQFF TGTGCCAGCAGTGCCCCCGTGGGCGGGAATGAGCAGTTCTTC
TRBJ2-7 TRBV2 TRBD2 - CASIGTSGGLLYEQYF TGTGCCAGCATAGGGACTAGCGGGGGCCTCCTCTACGAGCAGTACTTC
TRBJ2-3 TRBV6-6 - - CASSYSEDTQYF TGTGCCAGCAGTTACTCTGAAGATACGCAGTATTTT
TRBJ2-1 TRBV13 - - CASSASGEQFF TGTGCCAGCAGCGCCAGCGGGGAGCAGTTCTTC
TRBJ2-5 TRBV7-2 TRBD2 - CASSLGAGEQETQYF TGTGCCAGCAGCTTAGGCGCGGGGGAGCAAGAGACCCAGTACTTC
TRBJ2-1 TRBV12-3/TRBV12-4 - - CASSFGDVYNEQFF TGTGCCAGCAGTTTCGGGGACGTCTACAATGAGCAGTTCTTC
TRBJ2-5 TRBV20-1 - - CSARSQLGWEGETQYF TGCAGTGCTCGATCCCAACTAGGGTGGGAAGGAGAGACCCAGTACTTC
TRBJ1-1 TRBV4-2 - - CASSHPLVLGGAEAFF TGTGCCAGCAGCCACCCCCTCGTTCTCGGGGGCGCTGAAGCTTTCTTT
TRBJ2-7 TRBV7-9 TRBD1 - CASSPVSGQGTPYEQYF TGTGCCAGCAGCCCGGTGTCGGGACAGGGAACCCCGTACGAGCAGTACTTC
TRBJ1-2 TRBV6-6 - - CASTQTIDGYTF TGTGCCAGCACCCAAACGATAGACGGCTACACCTTC
TRBJ2-1 TRBV10-2 TRBD2 - CASSEASGGPNEQFF TGCGCCAGCAGTGAGGCTAGCGGGGGACCCAATGAGCAGTTCTTC
TRBJ1-1 TRBV5-1 - - CASSLRSGPGAEAFF TGCGCCAGCAGCTTGCGCTCGGGGCCAGGCGCTGAAGCTTTCTTT